Each of the 9 T cell receptor beta chains below was sequenced from the same sample in a study of graft-versus-host responses after intestinal transplantation. TCRdb's copy holds only in-frame clones and misses some; the assay was immunoSEQ multiplex PCR. The sample carries 8,000 to 8,500 clones, 93% recorded once. The sequences come from PBMCs, collected 11 days after intestinal transplantation. The receptors were sampled from a human patient who received an intestinal transplant, so some T cells may come from the graft donor.

J is TRBJ2-1 and V is TRBV29-1, with 8 bases that match TRBD2. CDR1 SQVTM and CDR2 ANQGSEA come from the germline V gene. The V and J ends lost 4 bases and 8 bases, in that order; junction bases with no gene match: 7. The CDR3 extends over 13 amino acids. For the CDR3, the DNA is TGCAGCGTTGTGCGGCGGGGGGTGTATGAGCAGTTCTTC. It specifies CSVVRRGVYEQFF.

The V call is TRBV19, the J call TRBJ1-2; TRBD1 aligns across 9 bases. V lost 0 bases, J lost 8 bases, and 22 bases stayed unmatched. In germline, CDR1 is LNHDA, CDR2 SQIVND (reference sequence). The CDR3 has 20 amino acids. Here the CDR3 reads CASSIDVPPGQGLFGWGYTF. DNA for the CDR3: TGTGCCAGTAGTATAGATGTGCCGCCGGGACAGGGTCTATTTGGCTGGGGCTACACCTTC.

The chain couples TRBV18 to TRBJ1-2; D gene uncertain. The length of the CDR3 is 23 residues. Trimming cost V 0 bases and J 4 bases, with 36 bases left between them. The V gene's germline CDR1 is KGHSH and CDR2 LQKENI. The CDR3 spells CASSPPPWTRGPGSRPLGYGYTF. The CDR3, as DNA: TGTGCCAGCTCACCACCCCCTTGGACCCGCGGACCGGGATCCAGGCCCCTGGGCTATGGCTACACCTTC.

This chain links TRBV11-2 with TRBJ1-6; TRBD1 might be the D (5 bases). Trimming shortened V by 5 bases and J by 6 bases, and 14 bases separated the two germline ends. Germline V gene data show CDR1 as SGHAT and CDR2 as FQNNGV. The CDR3 is 15 amino acids. The CDR3 spells CASSIIQGGNSPLHF. CDR3 coding DNA: TGTGCCAGCAGCATAATTCAGGGAGGTAATTCACCCCTCCACTTT.

This sequence joins TRBV29-1 and TRBJ1-2; D perhaps matches TRBD1 (6 bases). The CDR3 extends over 15 amino acids. Germline CDR1 reads SQVTM; CDR2 reads ANQGSEA. The V gene lost 3 bases and the J gene lost 3 bases, with 17 bases spanning the gap. The CDR3 sequence: CSVEEFRGPDYGYTF. The CDR3 nucleotides read TGCAGCGTTGAGGAGTTCAGGGGCCCGGACTATGGCTACACCTTC. The variable domain in full, completed from reference TRBV29-1 and TRBJ1-2, reads SAVISQKPSRDICQRGTSLTIQCQVDSQVTMMFWYRQQPGQSLTLIATANQGSEATYESGFVIDKFPISRPNLTFSTLTVSNMSPEDSSIYLCSVEEFRGPDYGYTFGSGTRLTVV.

The rearrangement links TRBV4-1 to TRBJ2-3; 7 bases are a match to TRBD1. V was clipped by 0 bases and J by 3 bases; unmatched bases: 12. The germline V gene has CDR1 MGHRA and CDR2 YSYEKL. The CDR3 totals 18 residues. The chain's CDR3 is CASSQDPTGTVRTDTQYF. The CDR3 region has the DNA TGCGCCAGCAGCCAAGATCCCACCGGGACAGTAAGGACAGATACGCAGTATTTT.

V usage is TRBV7-8 and J usage is TRBJ2-7, with 9 bases lining up with TRBD1. The length of the CDR3 is 15 residues. Trimming removed 1 base from V and 3 bases from J; junction bases left unmatched: 4. Germline-derived CDR1 and CDR2 are SGHVS and FQNEAQ. The CDR3 DNA sequence: TGTGCCAGCAGCTTAGAGACAGGGGGACTCTACGAGCAGTACTTC. Protein sequence: CASSLETGGLYEQYF.

The chain couples TRBV15 to TRBJ1-1, with D tentatively TRBD1 (5 bases). The CDR3 has 15 amino acids. Germline CDR1 is LNHNV and CDR2 is YYDKDF (reference sequence). Trimming cost V 0 bases and J 5 bases, with 13 bases left between them. The CDR3 here is CATSRDPLGRTEAFF. The CDR3 bases are TGTGCCACCAGCAGAGATCCTTTGGGGCGTACTGAAGCTTTCTTT.

This clone was observed once. The chain has TRBV5-1 and TRBJ2-2; D gene ambiguous. From germline, CDR1 is SGHRS and CDR2 YFSETQ. The V and J ends lost 5 bases and 2 bases respectively, with 10 bases between them. The CDR3 runs to 14 residues. Here the CDR3 reads CASRNTENTGELFF. As DNA, the CDR3 is TGCGCCAGCAGGAATACTGAAAACACCGGGGAGCTGTTTTTT. Full variable domain (outside the CDR3, taken from reference TRBV5-1 and TRBJ2-2): KAGVTQTPRYLIKTRGQQVTLSCSPISGHRSVSWYQQTPGQGLQFLFEYFSETQRNKGNFPGRFSGRQFSNSRSEMNVSTLELGDSALYLCASRNTENTGELFFGEGSRLTVL.